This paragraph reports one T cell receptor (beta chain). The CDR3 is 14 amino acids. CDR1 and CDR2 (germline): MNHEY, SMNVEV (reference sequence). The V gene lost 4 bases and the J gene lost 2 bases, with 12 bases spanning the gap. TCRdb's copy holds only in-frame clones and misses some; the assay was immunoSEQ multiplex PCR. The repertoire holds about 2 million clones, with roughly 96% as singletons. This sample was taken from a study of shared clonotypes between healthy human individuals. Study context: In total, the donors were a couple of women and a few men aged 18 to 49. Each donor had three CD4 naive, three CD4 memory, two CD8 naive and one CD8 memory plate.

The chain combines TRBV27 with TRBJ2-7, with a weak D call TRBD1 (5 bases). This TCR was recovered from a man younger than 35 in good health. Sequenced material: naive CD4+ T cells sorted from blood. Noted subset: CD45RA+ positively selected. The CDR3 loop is CASSSGIGTYEQYF. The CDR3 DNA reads TGTGCCAGCAGTTCAGGGATTGGAACCTACGAGCAGTACTTC.